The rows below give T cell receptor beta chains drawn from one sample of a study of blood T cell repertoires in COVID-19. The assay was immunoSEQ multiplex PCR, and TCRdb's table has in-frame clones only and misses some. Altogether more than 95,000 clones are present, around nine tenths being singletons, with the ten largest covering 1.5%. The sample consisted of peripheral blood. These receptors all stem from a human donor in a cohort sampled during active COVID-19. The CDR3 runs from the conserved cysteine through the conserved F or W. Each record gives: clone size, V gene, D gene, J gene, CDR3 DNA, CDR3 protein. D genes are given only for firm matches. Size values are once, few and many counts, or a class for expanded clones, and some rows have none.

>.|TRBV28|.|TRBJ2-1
TGTGCCAGCAGTTTATTGGGACCGGGACACTACAATGAGCAGTTCTTC
CASSLLGPGHYNEQFF
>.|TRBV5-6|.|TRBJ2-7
TGTGCCAGCAGCCACCCCAACAGGGCTGCGACCTACGAGCAGTACTTC
CASSHPNRAATYEQYF
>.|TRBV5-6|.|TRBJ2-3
TGTGCCAGCAGGCGCCCGGGACAACGAATTGACACAGATACGCAGTATTTT
CASRRPGQRIDTDTQYF
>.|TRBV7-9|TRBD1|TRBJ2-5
TGTGCCAGCAGCCGGGGACAGGGGACGGAGACCCAGTACTTC
CASSRGQGTETQYF
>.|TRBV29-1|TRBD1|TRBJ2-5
TGCAGCGTTTCTGGGCGGACAGGGGATTTGGAGACCCAGTACTTC
CSVSGRTGDLETQYF
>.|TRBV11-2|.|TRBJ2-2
TGTGCCAGCAGCTTGTTCAGGGTTCCCACCGGGGAGCTGTTTTTT
CASSLFRVPTGELFF
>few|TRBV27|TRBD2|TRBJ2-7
TGTGCCAGCAGTTTATATCCTAGCGGGAGAAACGAGCAGTACTTC
CASSLYPSGRNEQYF
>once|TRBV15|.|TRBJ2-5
TGTGCCACCAGCAGATTGGACTTCGGGGAGACCCAGTACTTC
CATSRLDFGETQYF
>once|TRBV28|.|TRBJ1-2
TGTGCCAGCAGTCCCCTCGGGGGAAACTATGGCTACACCTTC
CASSPLGGNYGYTF
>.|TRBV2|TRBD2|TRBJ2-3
TGTGCCAGCAGTGATCCGCGGAGGGCGGGAGGGGGAGATACGCAGTATTTT
CASSDPRRAGGGDTQYF
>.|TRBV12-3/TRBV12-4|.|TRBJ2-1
TGTGCCAGCACCAGGCACAATGAGCAGTTCTTC
CASTRHNEQFF
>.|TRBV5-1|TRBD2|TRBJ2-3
TGCGCCAGCAGCTTAGAACTAGCGGGGGGATCAGATACGCAGTATTTT
CASSLELAGGSDTQYF
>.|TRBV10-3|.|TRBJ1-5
TGTGCCATCATGCGGGATAGCAATCAGCCCCAGCATTTT
CAIMRDSNQPQHF
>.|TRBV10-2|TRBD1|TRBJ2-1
TGCGCCAGCACTGGACAGGGTAGACATGAGCAGTTCTTC
CASTGQGRHEQFF
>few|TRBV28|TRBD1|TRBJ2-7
TGTGCCAGCCGCCACAGGGGGCAACGGTACGAGCAGTACTTC
CASRHRGQRYEQYF
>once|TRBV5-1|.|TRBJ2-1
TGCGCCAGCAGCTTGGGGGGTACAGGGAGCAATGAGCAGTTCTTC
CASSLGGTGSNEQFF
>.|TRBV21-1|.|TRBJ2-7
TGTGCCAGCAGCTCGAGGTGGGACGAGCAGTACTTC
CASSSRWDEQYF
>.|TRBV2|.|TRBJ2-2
TGTGCCAGCAGTCGAGGAAACTTGAACACCGGGGAGCTGTTTTTT
CASSRGNLNTGELFF